Below, one T cell receptor beta chain is given with its context. Its antigen is unknown. These data come from a study of graft-versus-host responses after intestinal transplantation. Whole-study context: Anti-thymocyte globulin induction, then tacrolimus and steroids for two to four years, went to all recipients. General observations from the study: Researchers found peak circulating GvH clone levels linked to early post-transplant HvG declines. The presence of high graft-versus-host to host-versus-graft clonal ratios in allografts characterized patients with graft-donor T cell macrochimerism.

Data came from immunoSEQ multiplex PCR; TCRdb stores just in-frame clones and leaves some out. Seen here are tens of thousands of clones, 90% observed once, and the top ten hold 4%. Here the sequenced sample was unstimulated CD8+ T cells sorted from spleen or lymph node cells, taken before transplant. The sequence was obtained from a human donor who was the organ donor for an intestinal transplant.

The DNA of the CDR3 is TGTGCCAGCTCACCCCGAAGTGATCGGGGCTACACCTTC. Encoded protein: CASSPRSDRGYTF. The gene calls are TRBV18 and TRBJ1-2; D is unresolved. CDR1 KGHSH and CDR2 LQKENI come from the germline V gene. The CDR3 extends over 13 amino acids. The V gene lost 3 bases and the J gene lost 8 bases, with 13 bases spanning the gap.